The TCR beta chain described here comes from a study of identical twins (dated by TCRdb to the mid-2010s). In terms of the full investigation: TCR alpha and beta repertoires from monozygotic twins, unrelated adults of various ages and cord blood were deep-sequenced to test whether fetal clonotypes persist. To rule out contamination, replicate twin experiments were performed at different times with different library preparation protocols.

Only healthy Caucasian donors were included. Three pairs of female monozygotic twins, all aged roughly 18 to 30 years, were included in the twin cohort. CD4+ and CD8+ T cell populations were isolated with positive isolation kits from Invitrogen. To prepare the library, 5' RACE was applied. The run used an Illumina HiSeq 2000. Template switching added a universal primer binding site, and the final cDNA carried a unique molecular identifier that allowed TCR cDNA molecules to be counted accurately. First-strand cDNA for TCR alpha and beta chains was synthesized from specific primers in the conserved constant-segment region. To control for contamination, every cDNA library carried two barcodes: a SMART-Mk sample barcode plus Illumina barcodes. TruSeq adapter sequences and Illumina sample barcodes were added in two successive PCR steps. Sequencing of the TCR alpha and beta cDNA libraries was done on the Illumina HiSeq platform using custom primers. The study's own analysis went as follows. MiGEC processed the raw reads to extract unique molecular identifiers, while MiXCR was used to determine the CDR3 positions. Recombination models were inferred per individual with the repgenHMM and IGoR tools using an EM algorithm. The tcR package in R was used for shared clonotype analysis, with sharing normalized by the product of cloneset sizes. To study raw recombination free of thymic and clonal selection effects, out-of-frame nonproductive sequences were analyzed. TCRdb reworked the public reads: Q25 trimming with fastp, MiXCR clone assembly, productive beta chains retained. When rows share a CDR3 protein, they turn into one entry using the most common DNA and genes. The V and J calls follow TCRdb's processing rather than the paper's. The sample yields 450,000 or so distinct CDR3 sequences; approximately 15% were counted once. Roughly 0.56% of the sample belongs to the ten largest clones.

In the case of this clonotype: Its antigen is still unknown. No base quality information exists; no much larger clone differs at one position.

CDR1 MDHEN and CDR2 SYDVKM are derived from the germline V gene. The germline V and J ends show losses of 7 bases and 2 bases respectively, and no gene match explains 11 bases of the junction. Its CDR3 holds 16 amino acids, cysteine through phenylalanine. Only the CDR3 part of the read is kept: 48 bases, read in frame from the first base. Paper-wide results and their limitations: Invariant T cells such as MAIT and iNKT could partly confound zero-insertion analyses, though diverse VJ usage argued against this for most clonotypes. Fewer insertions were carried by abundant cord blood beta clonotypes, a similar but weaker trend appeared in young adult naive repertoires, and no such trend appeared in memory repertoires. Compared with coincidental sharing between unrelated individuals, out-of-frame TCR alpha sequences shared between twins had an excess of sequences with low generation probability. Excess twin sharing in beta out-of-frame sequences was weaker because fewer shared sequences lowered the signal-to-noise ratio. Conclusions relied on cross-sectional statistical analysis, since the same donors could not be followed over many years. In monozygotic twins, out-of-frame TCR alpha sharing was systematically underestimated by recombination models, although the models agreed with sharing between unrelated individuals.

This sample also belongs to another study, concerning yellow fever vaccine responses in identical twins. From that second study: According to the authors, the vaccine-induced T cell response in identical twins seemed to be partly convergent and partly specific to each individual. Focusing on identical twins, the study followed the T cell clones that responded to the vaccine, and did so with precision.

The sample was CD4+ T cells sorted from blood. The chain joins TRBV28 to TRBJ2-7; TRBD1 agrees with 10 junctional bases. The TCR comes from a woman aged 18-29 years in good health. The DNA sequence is TGTGCCAGCAACCGGTGGGGGACAGGGGCCACCTACGAGCAGTACTTC. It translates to CASNRWGTGATYEQYF.